One sample yielded the 32 T cell receptor beta chains listed below, sequenced in a study of Graves' ophthalmopathy and Graves' hyperthyroidism (dated by TCRdb to 2017 to 2018). The sample was run on an Illumina HiSeq 2000. TCR beta CDR3 regions were amplified from RNA transcripts for repertoire sequencing. HTBI primers and the Qiagen OneStep RT-PCR kit were used in a first-round RT-PCR, which was followed by a second-round multiplex PCR, size selection and purification. Clones were called with MiXCR by TCRdb after fastp trimmed the public reads at Q25, and only in-frame beta chains were retained. Rows with one shared CDR3 protein collapse into an entry with the most common genes and DNA. This sample has under 800,000 distinct CDR3 sequences in its table, and approximately 21% of those were observed once. Of the sample, around 6.9% falls within the top ten clones. Sequenced sample: peripheral blood. Receptors were obtained from a woman between 18 and 29 years old with stable Graves' hyperthyroidism. Some clones in this sample may be carry-over from other donors' samples. Donor details come from another sample of the same person, matched by shared clones.

This clonotype was counted only a few times. A much more abundant neighbour one base away suggests this may be a read error. The chain is built from TRBV27 and TRBJ2-5; 10 bases are a match to TRBD2. The J segment lost 5 bases and the V segment lost 11 bases, leaving 17 bases of the junction unmatched. CDR3 length equals 16 residues. Per the germline V gene, CDR1 is MNHEY and CDR2 is SMNVEV (reference sequence). The CDR3: CACSPRPSGGGETQYF. The CDR3 region has the DNA TGTGCCTGCTCGCCCCGGCCCAGCGGGGGGGGGGAGACCCAGTACTTC.

This clonotype has a count of ten or more. V usage is TRBV27 and J usage is TRBJ1-2; D gene unclear. There are 17 residues in the CDR3. The germline V gene encodes CDR1 MNHEY and CDR2 SMNVEV (reference sequence). Trimming removed 5 bases from V and 6 bases from J, with 25 bases in between. Written as DNA, the CDR3 is TGTGCCAGCAGTCGATTGGATCCTCGGACGCGTCTGGATGGCTACACCTTC. This gives the protein CASSRLDPRTRLDGYTF.

Details on this clonotype: A much larger clone sits a single nucleotide away, making a read error possible. The chain is built from TRBV7-2 and TRBJ2-7; D is possibly TRBD2 (6 bases). This CDR3 spans 14 amino acids. Germline CDR1 reads SGHTA; CDR2 reads FQGNSA. This CDR3 is CASSLQEGQYEHYF. The DNA of the CDR3 is TGTGCCAGCAGCCTCCAGGAGGGCCAGTACGAGCATTACTTC.

The chain uses TRBV4-1 and TRBJ2-7; maybe TRBD1 (5 bases). The CDR3 sequence is 14 residues long. Germline V lookup: CDR1 MGHRA, CDR2 YSYEKL. The V end lost 2 bases, the J end lost 3 bases, and 11 bases lay between the germline ends. The CDR3 spells CASSQNQGSYEQYF. DNA of the CDR3: TGCGCCAGCAGCCAAAACCAGGGTAGCTACGAGCAGTACTTC.

Many counts were recorded for this clonotype. The chain recombines TRBV13 with TRBJ2-7; unclear D gene. The CDR3 contains 14 residues. The ends were cut back, 4 bases at V and 2 bases at J, with 12 bases in the middle. Germline V gene lookup returns CDR1 PRHDT and CDR2 FYEKMQ (reference sequence). The CDR3 nucleotides are TGTGCCAGCAGCTCCGAAGCCCGGACCTACGAGCAGTACTTC. Translating gives CASSSEARTYEQYF.

This chain uses TRBV9 with TRBJ1-2, with TRBD1 identical over 9 bases. Germline V gene data show CDR1 as SGDLS and CDR2 as YYNGEE. The CDR3 spans 13 residues. After removal of 5 bases from V and 7 bases from J, the junction contained 6 bases not matched to a gene. Here the CDR3 DNA reads TGTGCCAGCAGTAAAACAGGGGGCCGTGGCTACACCTTC. As protein: CASSKTGGRGYTF. The full variable domain, in which reference TRBV9 and TRBJ1-2 provide the parts outside the CDR3, is DSGVTQTPKHLITATGQRVTLRCSPRSGDLSVYWYQQSLDQGLQFLIQYYNGEERAKGNILERFSAQQFPDLHSELNLSSLELGDSALYFCASSKTGGRGYTFGSGTRLTVV.

This clonotype was observed at least ten times. This rearrangement joins TRBV6-5 to TRBJ2-3; D remains unclear. The germline V and J ends were trimmed by 4 bases and 4 bases, with 12 bases remaining between them. The CDR3 contains 14 residues. CDR1 and CDR2 from the germline V gene are MNHEY and SVGAGI. The CDR3 DNA is TGTGCCAGCAGTTCCCAGTCTGGGGCAGATACGCAGTATTTT. It specifies CASSSQSGADTQYF.

This clonotype appeared a few times. The rearrangement joins TRBV5-5 to TRBJ2-7; TRBD2 matches 7 bases. The germline V gene has CDR1 SGHKS and CDR2 YYEKEE (reference sequence). V lost 1 base and J lost 1; bases outside the gene matches: 2. This CDR3 spans 14 amino acids. CDR3 sequence: CASSLQLASYEQYF. CDR3 nucleotide sequence: TGTGCCAGCAGCTTGCAACTAGCGTCCTACGAGCAGTACTTC.

Concerning this clonotype itself: One end of the junction fails to match germline, which may point to a read error. CDR3 sequence: CASKRQGSIQPQHF. The CDR3 DNA reads as TGTGCCAGCAAAAGACAGGGGAGCATTCAGCCCCAGCATTTT. The chain has TRBV6-2 or TRBV6-3 and TRBJ1-5, with TRBD1 identical over 8 bases. This CDR3 has 14 residues. From germline, CDR1 is MNHEY and CDR2 SVGEGT.

This clonotype was seen many times. The chain uses TRBV12-3 or TRBV12-4 and TRBJ2-5; a possible D gene is TRBD2 (5 bases). There are 13 residues in the CDR3. V was pared by 3 bases and J by 1 base, with 6 bases between. DNA for the CDR3: TGTGCCAGCAGTTTTACTAGCCAAGAGACCCAGTACTTC. Amino acid sequence: CASSFTSQETQYF.

This clonotype has ten or more counts. This chain joins TRBV2 and TRBJ2-5; either TRBD1 or TRBD2 may supply D (6 bases each). This CDR3 region has 15 residues. CDR1 is SNHLY and CDR2 is FYNNEI in the germline V gene. Trimming pared 2 bases from V and 1 base from J, leaving 11 bases between. The CDR3 nucleotides are TGTGCCAGCAGTGAATTATGGGGGGCCCAAGAGACCCAGTACTTC. Its translation is CASSELWGAQETQYF.

This clonotype was seen at least ten times. This sequence joins TRBV12-3 or TRBV12-4 and TRBJ2-5; D might be TRBD1 (6 bases). There are 16 residues in the CDR3. V lost 4 bases and J lost 5, with 20 bases in between. CDR3 DNA: TGTGCCAGCAGTTCTCCTAGGACAGACTCTAGGGAGACCCAGTACTTC. This encodes CASSSPRTDSRETQYF.

This clonotype was counted many times. The chain has TRBV27 and TRBJ2-7; D unresolved. V was clipped by 6 bases and J by 2 bases, with 8 bases between them. Germline values: CDR1 MNHEY, CDR2 SMNVEV (reference sequence). This CDR3 is built from 12 residues. Here the CDR3 DNA reads TGTGCCAGCAGGGGGATAGCCTACGAGCAGTACTTC. This sequence encodes CASRGIAYEQYF.

Ten or more counts support this clonotype. This chain links TRBV19 with TRBJ2-7; TRBD1 matches at 7 bases. V shed 4 bases and J 2 bases; nucleotides not matched to a gene: 5. CDR1 LNHDA and CDR2 SQIVND come from the germline V gene (reference sequence). The CDR3 runs to 14 residues. CDR3 nucleotides: TGTGCCAGTAGTACGGACAGGTTTGCCTACGAGCAGTACTTC. Translating it yields CASSTDRFAYEQYF. The variable domain in full, with the rest retrieved from reference TRBV19 and TRBJ2-7, is DGGITQSPKYLFRKEGQNVTLSCEQNLNHDAMYWYRQDPGQGLRLIYYSQIVNDFQKGDIAEGYSVSREKKESFPLTVTSAQKNPTAFYLCASSTDRFAYEQYFGPGTRLTVT.

This clonotype appeared many times. V is TRBV10-3 and J is TRBJ2-2; tentative D call: TRBD2 (5 bases). Trimming removed 2 bases from V and 2 bases from J, with 12 bases in between. The CDR3 has 16 residues. Germline CDR1 is ENHRY and CDR2 is SYGVKD. The CDR3: CAISEIQRRNTGELFF. Written as DNA, the CDR3 is TGTGCCATCAGTGAGATACAGCGGAGAAACACCGGGGAGCTGTTTTTT.

In its sample, this clonotype was seen many times. The rearrangement uses TRBV9 and TRBJ1-2; 7 bases agree with TRBD1. Germline V gene data show CDR1 as SGDLS and CDR2 as YYNGEE. J lost 1 base, V lost 0 bases, and 12 bases had no gene match. The CDR3 runs to 18 residues. The CDR3, as DNA: TGTGCCAGCAGCGTAGCCAAACCCGGGACAGCGAATAACTATGGCTACACCTTC. Translated: CASSVAKPGTANNYGYTF.

In this sample, this clonotype turned up many times. This chain connects TRBV2 to TRBJ1-1; D is possibly TRBD1 (5 bases). Germline-derived CDR1 and CDR2 are SNHLY and FYNNEI. This CDR3 has 14 residues. The germline V and J ends were trimmed by 7 bases and 0 bases, with 12 bases remaining between them. Written as DNA, the CDR3 is TGTGCCAGCAAAAAGGGGTTCATGAACACTGAAGCTTTCTTT. This encodes CASKKGFMNTEAFF.

This clonotype occurred many times. The chain is built from TRBV9 and TRBJ1-3; 8 bases match TRBD1. The CDR3 length is 16 residues. V shed 4 bases and J 4 bases; nucleotides not matched to a gene: 10. Germline lookup yields CDR1 SGDLS and CDR2 YYNGEE. The DNA of the CDR3 is TGTGCCAGCAGCCCTCGGACAGGGTACTCAGGAAACACCATATATTTT. This encodes CASSPRTGYSGNTIYF.

As for this clonotype: This may be a read error: a much more frequent sequence differs by one nucleotide. This sequence joins TRBV4-1 and TRBJ2-5; D is unclear. The CDR3 extends over 14 amino acids. CDR1 and CDR2 (germline): MGHRA, YSYEKL. CDR3 in amino acids: CASSQVGGTESQYF. The CDR3 DNA sequence: TGCGCCAGCAGCCAAGTGGGCGGCACGGAGAGCCAGTACTTC.

This rearrangement joins TRBV27 to TRBJ2-7, with 8 positions matching TRBD2. V shed 0 bases and J 3 bases; nucleotides not matched to a gene: 4. Looked up from germline, CDR1 is MNHEY and CDR2 is SMNVEV (reference sequence). CDR3 size: 15 residues. The CDR3 spells CASSLSGLANYEQYF. The CDR3 DNA reads as TGTGCCAGCAGTTTATCCGGACTAGCCAACTACGAGCAGTACTTC.

This clonotype was seen many times. The CDR3 loop reads CASSISLQGPSYEQYF. The CDR3 DNA is TGTGCCAGTAGTATATCCCTGCAGGGGCCCTCCTACGAGCAGTACTTC. V gene TRBV19 combines with J gene TRBJ2-7; D possibly corresponds to TRBD1 (6 bases). V was cut by 2 bases and J by 0 bases, with 14 bases left in between. The CDR3 covers 16 residues. Germline CDR1 and CDR2: LNHDA and SQIVND (reference sequence).

The chain has TRBV10-3 and TRBJ1-3; D ambiguous. Per germline, CDR1 ENHRY and CDR2 SYGVKD. This CDR3 has 14 amino acids. V lost 6 bases and J lost 4, with 13 bases in between. CDR3 region: CAISPEMGGNTIYF. CDR3 nucleotides: TGTGCCATCAGCCCGGAGATGGGAGGAAACACCATATATTTT.

This clonotype was seen repeatedly, ten times or more. The chain recombines TRBV6-1 with TRBJ2-2; 7 bases are shared with TRBD1. Germline V gene data show CDR1 as MNHNS and CDR2 as SASEGT. Trimming cost V 3 bases and J 5 bases; bases outside gene matches: 9. The CDR3 length is 16 residues. The CDR3 sequence: CASSDPHRGGTGELFF. CDR3 sequence (DNA): TGTGCCAGCAGTGATCCTCACAGGGGTGGGACCGGGGAGCTGTTTTTT.

This clonotype was observed many times. J is TRBJ2-5 and V is TRBV29-1; tentative D call: TRBD2 (5 bases). V dropped 5 bases and J dropped 0 bases, with 16 bases sitting between them. This CDR3 region has 15 residues. Germline V gives CDR1 SQVTM, CDR2 ANQGSEA. The CDR3 DNA reads TGCAGCGTTACTCCCCTGGACTGGTACCAAGAGACCCAGTACTTC. It encodes CSVTPLDWYQETQYF.

This clonotype was observed many times. The gene calls are TRBV20-1 and TRBJ2-5; maybe TRBD2 (5 bases). Looked up from germline, CDR1 is DFQATT and CDR2 is SNEGSKA (reference sequence). Trimming took off 6 bases at V and 1 base at J, with 18 bases between the two ends. The CDR3 has 15 amino acids. The CDR3 DNA reads TGCAGTGCCTCTACTCCCGGGGTTTTCCAAGAGACCCAGTACTTC. Amino acid sequence: CSASTPGVFQETQYF.

This clonotype appeared many times. The rearrangement links TRBV2 to TRBJ1-2; D is unclear. Germline CDR1 SNHLY, CDR2 FYNNEI. The length of the CDR3 is 14 residues. V shed 2 bases and J shed 4 bases, with 11 bases lying between them. This CDR3 reads CASSESPGGYGYTF. Written as DNA, the CDR3 is TGTGCCAGCAGTGAAAGTCCAGGCGGCTATGGCTACACCTTC.

Ten or more counts support this clonotype. The chain carries TRBV30 and TRBJ2-2; D might be TRBD1 (6 bases). V was clipped by 4 bases and J by 6 bases, with 9 bases between them. The CDR3 runs 12 residues. The V gene's germline CDR1 is GTSNPN and CDR2 SVGIG (reference sequence). The CDR3 reads CAWNRVPGELFF. CDR3 in DNA: TGTGCCTGGAACAGGGTCCCCGGGGAGCTGTTTTTT.

This clonotype was picked up many times. The chain recombines TRBV11-2 with TRBJ2-7, with TRBD1 as a possible D gene (5 bases). Trimming left V 2 bases short and J 0 bases short, with 11 bases between. In germline, CDR1 is SGHAT, CDR2 FQNNGV. CDR3 length: 15 amino acids. The CDR3 DNA reads as TGTGCCAGCAGCTTAAGCCAGGGCAGCTCCTACGAGCAGTACTTC. Its protein product is CASSLSQGSSYEQYF.

This chain uses TRBV6-2 or TRBV6-3 with TRBJ1-1; D perhaps matches TRBD1 (5 bases). The germline V and J ends were trimmed by 2 bases and 10 bases, with 14 bases remaining between them. Germline CDR1 and CDR2: MNHEY and SVGEGT. CDR3 length: 13 residues. CDR3 loop: CASSYLAGTTAFF. CDR3 sequence (DNA): TGTGCCAGCAGTTACCTAGCCGGGACGACAGCTTTCTTT.

V and J are TRBV12-3 or TRBV12-4 and TRBJ1-3; D unresolved. V shed 6 bases and J shed 9 bases, with 18 bases lying between them. The length of the CDR3 is 14 residues. The CDR3 sequence: CASSRNTAAVTIYF. The CDR3, as DNA: TGTGCCAGCAGCCGAAACACTGCCGCGGTCACCATATATTTT.

This clonotype was seen many times. This chain connects TRBV12-3 or TRBV12-4 to TRBJ2-7; D tentatively fits TRBD1 or TRBD2 (5 bases each). With 6 bases removed from V and 1 base from J, the gap between germline ends came to 16 bases. The length of the CDR3 is 15 residues. In nucleotides, the CDR3 is TGTGCCAGCAGCCGAGGGGACGGAGGATCCTACGAGCAGTACTTC. Translated: CASSRGDGGSYEQYF.

This clonotype was counted ten times or more. The V call is TRBV10-1, the J call TRBJ1-1, with D possibly TRBD1 on 5 matching bases. Trimming took 6 bases from V and 4 from J, leaving 12 bases between them. The CDR3 has 13 amino acids. Germline V gene lookup returns CDR1 WNHNN and CDR2 SYGVQD (reference sequence). The CDR3 region has the DNA TGCGCCAGCAGCCAAGGGGTGGCCACTGAAGCTTTCTTT. Protein sequence: CASSQGVATEAFF.